The T cell receptor beta chain described here comes from a study of blood T cell repertoires in COVID-19. Looked up from germline, CDR1 is SGHKS and CDR2 is YYEKEE (reference sequence). The CDR3 length is 13 residues. Trimming removed 3 bases at V and 12 bases at J, with 15 bases between. This table comes from immunoSEQ multiplex PCR, and its TCRdb copy is limited to in-frame clones, with some not included. The sample contains more than 400,000 clones, roughly nine tenths of which appear only once. The chain links TRBV5-5 to TRBJ1-4; D might be TRBD1 (6 bases). The clonotype comes from a woman under 30 who had recovered from COVID-19. Sequencing was done on a sample of PBMCs or T cells enriched from blood (not recorded which). CDR3 DNA: TGTGCCAGCAGCTCAGGACAGCCTAGAGAACTGTTTTTT. As protein: CASSSGQPRELFF.